This T cell receptor (beta chain) was sequenced in a study of beta chain features in type 1 diabetes. To note about this clone: Other DNA sequences from this sample encode an identical CDR3 as well.

CD45RO/CCR7/CD25/CD127/CD95/CD27 staining was used to isolate CD4+ naive, central memory, regulatory and stem cell-like memory cells by sorting. The CDR3 has 12 amino acids. Germline loops: CDR1 LNHDA, CDR2 SQIVND (reference sequence). Trimming stripped 2 bases from V and 6 bases from J, with 5 bases between. Expressed TCRB transcripts were sequenced after all isolated RNA was converted to cDNA. Only in-frame clones appear in the TCRdb table, and some are missing; sequencing was by immunoSEQ multiplex PCR. The sample has some 360,000 clones; about 20% are singletons. Material: naive CD4+ T cells from blood. The origin of this receptor is a woman between 18 and 29 years old in good health. The chain joins TRBV19 to TRBJ1-5, with unresolved D. The CDR3 here is CASSIRGQPQHF. The CDR3 bases are TGTGCCAGTAGTATACGGGGTCAGCCCCAGCATTTT.